The clone carrying this TCR beta chain was seen at least ten times. The antigen is undetermined. This specimen belongs to a study of regulatory T cells in long-lasting Graves disease. Assembly of TCR beta libraries relied on iRepertoire HTBI primers together with Arm-PCR of CDR3 regions. TCRdb re-analysed the multiplex PCR reads in MiXCR, keeping a single row per CDR3 protein. Of approximately 560,000 distinct CDR3 sequences in the sample, 15% to 20% were seen once. Study results and limitations: Owing to a sample size that was small, accuracy may have been reduced.

The CDR3 extends over 13 amino acids. Trimming pared 5 bases from V and 2 bases from J, leaving 9 bases between. As for time point: newly diagnosed GD, antithyroid drugs for less than 3 months. PBMCs were the source of the RNA used for TCR sequencing. The guidelines of the American Thyroid Association were the basis for diagnosing Graves' disease. The sample was also reused in another study, on T cells in Graves' hyperthyroidism and ophthalmopathy. This second study notes: Stability of Graves' hyperthyroidism was defined as absent ophthalmopathy progression within 18 months. Every diagnosis used clinical symptoms, serum thyroxine and TRAb, thyroid ultrasound and orbital computed tomography.

Sequenced material: peripheral blood mononuclear cells (PBMCs), taken at new diagnosis, from a patient treated with antithyroid drugs. The chain has TRBV12-3 or TRBV12-4 and TRBJ1-2; D ambiguous. The clonotype comes from a man younger than 30 with Graves disease. The CDR3 coding sequence is TGTGCCAGCAGTCCCGATGCCAACTATGGCTACACCTTC. It yields the protein CASSPDANYGYTF.